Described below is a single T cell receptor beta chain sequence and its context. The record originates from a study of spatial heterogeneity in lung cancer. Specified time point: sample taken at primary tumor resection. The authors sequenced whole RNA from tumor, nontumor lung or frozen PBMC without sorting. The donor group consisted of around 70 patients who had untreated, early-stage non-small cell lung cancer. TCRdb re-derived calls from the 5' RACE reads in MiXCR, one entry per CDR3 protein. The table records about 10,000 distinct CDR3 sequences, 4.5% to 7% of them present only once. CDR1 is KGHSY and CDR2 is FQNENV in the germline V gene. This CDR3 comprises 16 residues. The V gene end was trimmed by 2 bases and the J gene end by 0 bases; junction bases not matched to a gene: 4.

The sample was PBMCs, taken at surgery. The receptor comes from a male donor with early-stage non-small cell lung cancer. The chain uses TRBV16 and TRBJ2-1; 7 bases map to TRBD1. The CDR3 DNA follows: TGTGCCAGCAGCCAAGGGGGACAGCTCTCCTACAATGAGCAGTTCTTC. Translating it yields CASSQGGQLSYNEQFF.